Listed below are T cell receptor beta chains from one sample, sequenced in a study of cytomegalovirus exposure and HLA in healthy donors. Only in-frame clones appear in the TCRdb table, and some are missing; sequencing was by immunoSEQ multiplex PCR. The repertoire consists of 200,000 to 250,000 clones, with more than 60% occurring once and the leading ten covering under 2%. Sample: PBMCs. These receptors all stem from a woman in her 30s in good health and CMV-seronegative. Both conserved end residues are part of each CDR3. The order of the fields is clone size, D gene, V gene, J gene, CDR3 protein, CDR3 DNA. The D gene is left open where the match is weak. The listing skips clone size in some rows; elsewhere it reads once, few, many or a size class.

NA	NA	TRBV10-1	TRBJ2-7	CASSESPSGDQGGEQYF	TGCGCCAGCAGTGAGTCACCATCGGGGGACCAAGGCGGCGAGCAGTACTTC
NA	TRBD1	TRBV7-3	TRBJ1-2	CASSPQDRGRGGYTF	TGTGCCAGCAGCCCACAGGACAGGGGGCGCGGTGGCTACACCTTC
NA	TRBD1	TRBV6-5	TRBJ1-1	CASRPGTGSNTEAFF	TGTGCCAGCAGGCCTGGGACAGGGTCGAACACTGAAGCTTTCTTT
NA	TRBD1	TRBV5-1	TRBJ1-1	CASSFLDRGHTEAFF	TGCGCCAGCAGCTTCCTCGACAGGGGGCACACTGAAGCTTTCTTT
once	NA	TRBV30	TRBJ2-1	CAWTKYSGPNEQFF	TGTGCCTGGACCAAATACAGTGGCCCTAATGAGCAGTTCTTC
NA	NA	TRBV5-6	TRBJ1-1	CASSEGATTEAFF	TGTGCCAGCAGCGAAGGGGCGACAACTGAAGCTTTCTTT
NA	TRBD1	TRBV11-2	TRBJ1-2	CASSSGQNYGYTF	TGTGCCAGCAGCTCGGGACAGAACTATGGCTACACCTTC
NA	NA	TRBV19	TRBJ1-1	CASSPRAIAEAFF	TGTGCCAGTAGTCCCAGGGCAATCGCTGAAGCTTTCTTT
NA	NA	TRBV12-5	TRBJ1-1	CASGFRAGMRGMNTEAFF	TGTGCTAGTGGTTTCCGGGCAGGGATGAGGGGGATGAACACTGAAGCTTTCTTT
NA	TRBD1	TRBV4-1	TRBJ2-5	CASSQVNGLSWTGGWVETQYF	TGCGCCAGCAGCCAGGTGAACGGCCTGAGCTGGACAGGGGGCTGGGTAGAGACCCAGTACTTC
NA	NA	TRBV11-2	TRBJ2-1	CASSLVPGNEQFF	TGTGCCAGCAGCTTAGTTCCAGGGAATGAGCAGTTCTTC
NA	NA	TRBV6-5	TRBJ1-1	CASILTEQNTEAFF	TGTGCCAGCATTTTGACGGAGCAGAACACTGAAGCTTTCTTT
NA	NA	TRBV9	TRBJ2-2	CASRGNGITGELFF	TGTGCCAGCAGAGGGAACGGGATAACCGGGGAGCTGTTTTTT
NA	TRBD2	TRBV5-1	TRBJ2-1	CASSRTSGGDEQFF	TGCGCCAGCAGCCGGACTAGCGGGGGGGATGAGCAGTTCTTC
NA	TRBD2	TRBV2	TRBJ2-7	CASSRGLAGGEQYF	TGTGCCAGCAGTAGGGGACTAGCGGGAGGCGAGCAGTACTTC
NA	NA	TRBV1	TRBJ2-1	CTSSRGPIYNEQFF	TGCACCAGCAGCCGGGGGCCTATCTACAATGAGCAGTTCTTC
NA	NA	TRBV21-1	TRBJ1-5	CASSEYRIHQPQHF	TGTGCCAGCAGCGAATACAGGATTCATCAGCCCCAGCATTTT
NA	TRBD2	TRBV4-1	TRBJ2-5	CASSQVPGLAGAELQETQYF	TGCGCCAGCAGCCAAGTCCCTGGACTAGCGGGCGCGGAACTCCAAGAGACCCAGTACTTC
NA	TRBD1	TRBV5-1	TRBJ2-7	CASSEGQGASYEQYF	TGCGCCAGCAGCGAAGGACAGGGCGCATCCTACGAGCAGTACTTC
NA	NA	TRBV30	TRBJ1-1	CAWNPGPMNTEAFF	TGTGCCTGGAATCCAGGGCCAATGAACACTGAAGCTTTCTTT
NA	TRBD1	TRBV11-3	TRBJ2-3	CAISLGGWGTGATDTQYF	TGTGCCATCAGCTTAGGCGGTTGGGGGACAGGGGCGACAGATACGCAGTATTTT
NA	NA	TRBV19	TRBJ1-1	CASSLQGHGSYPTANTEAFF	TGTGCCAGTAGTTTACAGGGTCACGGATCCTACCCGACGGCGAACACTGAAGCTTTCTTT
NA	NA	TRBV19	TRBJ2-7	CASSIDGRGESYEQYF	TGTGCCAGTAGTATAGATGGACGGGGAGAATCCTACGAGCAGTACTTC
NA	NA	TRBV5-4	TRBJ2-7	CASSWGGASTGAYEQYF	TGTGCCAGCAGCTGGGGGGGGGCGAGTACCGGGGCCTACGAGCAGTACTTC
NA	NA	TRBV2	TRBJ1-1	CAYRQETLEAFF	TGTGCCTATCGGCAGGAAACGTTGGAAGCTTTCTTT
few	NA	TRBV14	TRBJ1-6	CASSQRRDSPLHF	TGTGCCAGCAGCCAGAGGAGAGATTCACCCCTCCACTTT
NA	TRBD2	TRBV5-1	TRBJ2-5	CASSLTSGSETQYF	TGCGCCAGCAGCTTGACCAGCGGGAGTGAGACCCAGTACTTC
few	TRBD1	TRBV10-1	TRBJ2-3	CASSEADREHPVQYF	TGCGCCAGCAGTGAGGCGGACAGGGAACACCCAGTGCAGTATTTT
NA	NA	TRBV29-1	TRBJ2-3	CSAGHPGTDTQYF	TGCAGCGCCGGACACCCCGGCACAGATACGCAGTATTTT
NA	TRBD1	TRBV29-1	TRBJ1-2	CSAVAGGSGYTF	TGCAGCGCGGTCGCAGGGGGGTCTGGCTACACCTTC
NA	NA	TRBV5-4	TRBJ2-1	CASSQGRRALPYNEQFF	TGTGCCAGCAGCCAAGGGCGGAGGGCCCTTCCCTACAATGAGCAGTTCTTC
NA	NA	TRBV19	TRBJ1-3	CASSGGLSSGNTIYF	TGTGCCAGTAGTGGGGGCCTCAGCTCTGGAAACACCATATATTTT
NA	NA	TRBV19	TRBJ1-1	CASRRDMNTEAFF	TGTGCCAGTCGCAGGGATATGAACACTGAAGCTTTCTTT
NA	NA	TRBV7-9	TRBJ2-2	CSSSLNNGELFF	TGTTCCAGCAGCTTAAATAACGGGGAGCTGTTTTTT
NA	NA	TRBV5-4	TRBJ2-3	CASSSLPQRGIITDTQYF	TGTGCCAGCAGCTCCCTACCACAGCGAGGGATAATTACAGATACGCAGTATTTT
NA	TRBD2	TRBV27	TRBJ2-7	CASRGGLSTAYEQYF	TGTGCCAGCCGGGGGGGACTATCAACCGCTTACGAGCAGTACTTC